Listed below are T cell receptor beta chains from one sample, sequenced in a study of siplizumab effects on memory and regulatory T cells. This table comes from immunoSEQ multiplex PCR, and its TCRdb copy is limited to in-frame clones, with some not included. The top ten hold 0.85% to 1.4% of the sample, which has tens of thousands of clones, about 98% seen once. The sequencing sample was made of naive CD8+ T cells sorted from blood. All receptors come from a human donor in good health. Each CDR3 is given with its conserved first and last residue. D genes are given only for firm matches. Not every row has a clone size; where given, it reads once, few, many or a size class.

cdr3_length d_call j_call v_call clone_size cdr3_nt cdr3_aa
18 TRBD2 TRBJ2-3 TRBV4-3 - TGCGCCAGCAGCCAAGATACCCCTAGCGGGACTAGCACAGATACGCAGTATTTT CASSQDTPSGTSTDTQYF
12 - TRBJ2-1 TRBV27 - TGTGCCAGCAGGTCCACAGGCAATGAGCAGTTCTTC CASRSTGNEQFF
16 TRBD2 TRBJ2-7 TRBV7-2 - TGTGCCAGCAGCTTTCTGAGCGGGAGGTTTCGGTACGAGCAGTACTTC CASSFLSGRFRYEQYF
15 - TRBJ2-3 TRBV28 - TGTGCCAGCAGCCCTGGACTACTAAGCACAGATACGCAGTATTTT CASSPGLLSTDTQYF
14 - TRBJ2-7 TRBV9 - TGTGCCAGCAGCGTAGAGTTTAACAGGGACGAGCAGTACTTC CASSVEFNRDEQYF
13 TRBD1 TRBJ1-1 TRBV7-9 - TGTGCCAGCAGCGCGGGACAGGGCACTGAAGCTTTCTTT CASSAGQGTEAFF
15 TRBD2 TRBJ2-1 TRBV27 - TGTGCCAGCACGCACTTTGCGGGAGGGTCCAATGAGCAGTTCTTC CASTHFAGGSNEQFF
15 TRBD2 TRBJ2-7 TRBV9 - TGTGCCAGCAGCGTGGGACTAGCGGAGACCTACGAGCAGTACTTC CASSVGLAETYEQYF
17 TRBD2 TRBJ2-6 TRBV27 - TGTGCCAGCAGTTTGGGGGGGGTCCCCTCTGGGGCCAACGTCCTGACTTTC CASSLGGVPSGANVLTF
17 TRBD2 TRBJ2-7 TRBV4-1 - TGCGCCAGCAGCCAAAAAACAGGGACTAGCGGGAGCTACGAGCAGTACTTC CASSQKTGTSGSYEQYF
16 - TRBJ2-1 TRBV4-3 - TGCGCCAGCAGCCGCTCTCGCGTTATAGCGGAGAATGAGCAGTTCTTC CASSRSRVIAENEQFF
13 - TRBJ1-1 TRBV9 - TGTGCCAGCAGTCAGGGGCGGGGTACTGAAGCTTTCTTT CASSQGRGTEAFF
12 - TRBJ1-1 TRBV30 - TGTGCCTGGAGTGAGTTGGACACTGAAGCTTTCTTT CAWSELDTEAFF
16 TRBD2 TRBJ2-7 TRBV5-1 - TGCGCCAGCAGCTGGACCTCTAGCGGGAGAGGCGACGAGCAGTACTTC CASSWTSSGRGDEQYF
14 - TRBJ1-4 TRBV29-1 once TGCAGCGCAGAAGACCGGGACGGGAATGAAAAACTGTTTTTT CSAEDRDGNEKLFF
10 - TRBJ2-1 TRBV29-1 - TGCAGCGTTGGGGTAAATGAGCAGTTCTTC CSVGVNEQFF
14 - TRBJ2-7 TRBV7-9 once TGTGCCAGCAGCCACGACAGAAACTCCTACGAGCAGTACTTC CASSHDRNSYEQYF
17 - TRBJ2-1 TRBV14 - TGTGCCAGCAGCCCTCAGACCATAGGCAGCTCCTACAATGAGCAGTTCTTC CASSPQTIGSSYNEQFF
13 - TRBJ1-4 TRBV27 - TGTGCCAGCAGTTTGTGGACTAATGAAAAACTGTTTTTT CASSLWTNEKLFF
14 - TRBJ2-7 TRBV6-6 - TGTGCCAGCAGCATCGAGCATCCGACCTACGAGCAGTACTTC CASSIEHPTYEQYF
11 - TRBJ1-2 TRBV29-1 - TGCAGCGTTGAACATTACTATGGCTACACCTTC CSVEHYYGYTF
14 - TRBJ2-2 TRBV6-5 - TGTGCCAGCAGTGACAGCGCGAACACCGGGGAGCTGTTTTTT CASSDSANTGELFF
14 TRBD1 TRBJ2-1 TRBV28 - TGTGCCATCACCCCCGACAGGGCCGACAATGAGCAGTTCTTC CAITPDRADNEQFF
14 - TRBJ2-7 TRBV28 - TGTGCCAGCAGCGCGGACGAGCCCTCCTACGAGCAGTACTTC CASSADEPSYEQYF
14 - TRBJ2-7 TRBV7-6 - TGTGCCAGCAGCCCCAATCCGGGGACACCCGAGCAGTACTTC CASSPNPGTPEQYF
11 TRBD1 TRBJ1-1 TRBV20-1 - TGCAGTGCCGACAGGGGAAGGGGCGCTTTCTTT CSADRGRGAFF
15 - TRBJ1-4 TRBV5-1 - TGCGCCAGCAGCCCGGAGGATTCGGGGGCTGAAAAACTGTTTTTT CASSPEDSGAEKLFF
13 - TRBJ2-2 TRBV29-1 - TGCAGCGTTGATGGCGGGAACACCGGGGAGCTGTTTTTT CSVDGGNTGELFF
11 - TRBJ2-7 TRBV20-1 - TGCAGTGCGAAGGACACTTACGAGCAGTACTTC CSAKDTYEQYF
13 - TRBJ1-5 TRBV9 - TGTGCCAGCAGCCCGGGGGAGGGCCAGCCCCAGCATTTT CASSPGEGQPQHF
17 TRBD2 TRBJ2-4 TRBV5-6 - TGTGCCAGCAGCTTGGCGCCTAGCGGGATAGCCAAAAACATTCAGTACTTC CASSLAPSGIAKNIQYF
13 - TRBJ1-1 TRBV30 - TGTGCCTGGAGTGGGGACTTAGGCACTGAAGCTTTCTTT CAWSGDLGTEAFF
14 TRBD1 TRBJ2-7 TRBV28 - TGTGCCAGCAGTTCGAGGGGACAGGGCCTGGAGCAGTACTTC CASSSRGQGLEQYF
14 TRBD1 TRBJ2-7 TRBV10-2 once TGCGCCAGCGGAGGGACAGGGGTTTTGGGTGAGCAGTACTTC CASGGTGVLGEQYF
13 - TRBJ1-1 TRBV19 few TGTGCCAGTAGTATTTCCCCGAACACTGAAGCTTTCTTT CASSISPNTEAFF
16 TRBD1 TRBJ2-2 TRBV7-9 - TGTGCCAGCAGCCTAGACAGGGTCAAGAGTGCCGGGGAGCTGTTTTTT CASSLDRVKSAGELFF
16 - TRBJ1-1 TRBV4-2 - TGTGCCAGCAGCCAAGTGGTGGATCCGGGGACACCTGAAGCTTTCTTT CASSQVVDPGTPEAFF
17 - TRBJ1-1 TRBV18 - TGTGCCAGCTCACCCCCGTATACTGGGGGTGGGGGCACTGAAGCTTTCTTT CASSPPYTGGGGTEAFF
14 - TRBJ2-7 TRBV6-5 - TGTGCCAGCAGTTACTCGATCCAGGGTTACGAGCAGTACTTC CASSYSIQGYEQYF
14 TRBD2 TRBJ2-1 TRBV5-4 - TGTGCCAGCAGCTTGGCGACTAGCTGGGGTGAGCAGTTCTTC CASSLATSWGEQFF
16 - TRBJ1-5 TRBV7-8 - TGTGCCAGCAGCTTAGGTCAGGGGCGGGTCAATCAGCCCCAGCATTTT CASSLGQGRVNQPQHF
14 - TRBJ2-7 TRBV6-1 - TGTGCCAGCGGTGAATACAGGACGAGACACGAGCAGTACTTC CASGEYRTRHEQYF
10 - TRBJ2-2 TRBV5-4 - TGTGCCAGCAGCCAACTGGGAGCTGTTTTT CASSQLGAVF
14 - TRBJ1-4 TRBV7-6 - TGTGCCAGCAGCTTAGAGGGGCCTAATGAAAAACTGTTTTTT CASSLEGPNEKLFF
15 - TRBJ1-3 TRBV4-3 - TGCGCCAGCAGCCAAGATACGGGGTCAGGAAACACCATATATTTT CASSQDTGSGNTIYF